The present entry profiles one TCR beta chain with its context. Its antigen remains unknown. The table came from immunoSEQ multiplex PCR; TCRdb's copy has only in-frame clones and leaves some out. This table has 500,000 or so clones, approximately 88% appearing once. The data stem from a study of Ad26.COV2.S vaccination and SARS-CoV-2 variants. General study findings and limits: Marked by substantial breadth, spike-specific CD8+ and CD4+ T cell responses were reportedly seen after vaccination.

The CDR3 has 23 amino acids. Treatment specified: around 19 received Ad26.COV2.S at low or high dose, single or two shots; several received placebo; per-sample allocation not given. On day 63 after the first injection, vaccine and placebo recipients gave samples. The clonotype was recovered from a person between 18 and 65 years old who received the Ad26.COV2.S COVID-19 vaccine or a placebo. V gene TRBV1 combines with J gene TRBJ1-1; the table's D gene call, TRBD1, was not cross checked with the DNA. TRBV1 is marked as a pseudogene. The sequencing used peripheral blood, collected in a trial of Ad26.COV2.S vaccine versus placebo. This chain's CDR3 is CTSSPDRAIAPPFLWDVNTEAFF. CDR3 sequence (DNA): TGCACCAGCAGCCCCGACAGGGCAATTGCCCCCCCCTTTTTGTGGGATGTGAACACTGAAGCTTTCTTT.